The 10 T cell receptor beta chains below come from one sample, sequenced in a study of T-cell memory formation after mild COVID-19. From the 5' RACE reads, TCRdb called clonotypes with MiXCR, one entry per CDR3 protein. The profile shows 400,000 or so distinct CDR3 sequences, 15% to 20% of them singletons. Sequenced input: PBMCs or a T cell subset sorted from them (not recorded which). The receptors derive from an adult woman who had mild COVID-19 (a few samples of this study predate the infection). Cell type and time point are not known.

The chain carries TRBV30 and TRBJ1-5; the D is unclear. Germline V lookup: CDR1 GTSNPN, CDR2 SVGIG (reference sequence). The CDR3 is 13 residues long. Trimming cost V 1 base and J 0 bases, with 4 bases left between them. As DNA, the CDR3 is TGTGCCTGGAGTGAGAGTAGCAATCAGCCCCAGCATTTT. Amino acid sequence: CAWSESSNQPQHF.

DNA of the CDR3: TGTGCCAGCAGCCCCCGGGACAGGGGGCGTTATGGCTACACCTTC. Residues: CASSPRDRGRYGYTF. The rearrangement links TRBV13 to TRBJ1-2; 12 bases line up with TRBD1. V lost 5 bases to trimming and J lost 5 bases; unmatched junction nucleotides: 6. CDR3 length equals 15 residues. In germline, CDR1 is PRHDT, CDR2 FYEKMQ (reference sequence).

This chain joins TRBV7-8 and TRBJ2-3; D remains ambiguous. The CDR3 spans 15 residues. Deletions cut 2 bases from V and 1 base from J, with 10 bases between. Per the germline V gene, CDR1 is SGHVS and CDR2 is FQNEAQ. The CDR3 DNA follows: TGTGCCAGCAGCTTACTAGAAGGTCGCACAGATACGCAGTATTTT. Translation: CASSLLEGRTDTQYF.

This chain uses TRBV6-5 with TRBJ1-5; D remains ambiguous. This CDR3 is built from 14 residues. Trimming pared 3 bases from V and 7 bases from J, leaving 13 bases between. From germline, CDR1 is MNHEY and CDR2 SVGAGI. The CDR3 DNA reads TGTGCCAGCAGTTATCGTTACGCGGACCAGCCCCAGCATTTT. It encodes CASSYRYADQPQHF.

This clonotype was counted between two and nine times. The chain employs TRBV7-6 and TRBJ1-1; the match to TRBD1 covers 7 bases. CDR1 and CDR2 (germline): SGHVS, FNYEAQ. V gave up 4 bases and J gave up 0 bases; unmatched junction bases: 5. This CDR3 contains 15 residues. The CDR3 region is CASSSAQGLNTEAFF. The CDR3 DNA sequence: TGTGCCAGCAGCTCGGCACAGGGGTTGAACACTGAAGCTTTCTTT. Combining the CDR3 with reference TRBV7-6 and TRBJ1-1 gives the whole variable domain GAGVSQSPRYKVTKRGQDVALRCDPISGHVSLYWYRQALGQGPEFLTYFNYEAQQDKSGLPNDRFSAERPEGSISTLTIQRTEQRDSAMYRCASSSAQGLNTEAFFGQGTRLTVV.

The J gene is TRBJ1-2, the V gene TRBV4-1, with D possibly TRBD1 on 6 matching bases. The CDR3 has 14 residues. Trimming left V 4 bases short and J 7 bases short, with 16 bases between. Germline V gives CDR1 MGHRA, CDR2 YSYEKL. The CDR3 loop reads CASSLAQGMGGYTF. The CDR3 DNA reads TGCGCCAGCAGCCTAGCACAGGGAATGGGTGGCTACACCTTC.

This clonotype has just one count. V and J are TRBV24-1 and TRBJ1-1; TRBD1 matches 8 bases. This CDR3 is built from 15 residues. Trimming removed 5 bases from V and 4 bases from J; junction bases left unmatched: 8. Germline V gene sequence: CDR1 KGHDR, CDR2 SFDVKD. The CDR3 DNA reads as TGTGCCACCAGTGGGACTCGACAGGGGTTCACTGAAGCTTTCTTT. As protein: CATSGTRQGFTEAFF.

This clonotype was seen a handful of times. This chain joins TRBV7-2 and TRBJ1-1; D uncertain. Germline loops: CDR1 SGHTA, CDR2 FQGNSA. Trimming stripped 5 bases from V and 5 bases from J, with 12 bases between. The CDR3 loop spans 13 amino acids. CDR3 DNA: TGTGCCAGCAGCCCCGGCCCGGTGACTGAAGCTTTCTTT. This sequence encodes CASSPGPVTEAFF.

This clonotype occurred many times. The CDR3 DNA follows: TGTGCCAGCATTACCGACTACAATGAGCAGTTCTTC. Its protein product is CASITDYNEQFF. The V gene is TRBV5-4, the J gene TRBJ2-1; no firm D call. Germline lookup yields CDR1 SGHNT and CDR2 YYREEE (reference sequence). The CDR3 contains 12 residues. Trimming took 6 bases from V and 3 from J, leaving 7 bases between them.

V gene TRBV30 combines with J gene TRBJ2-2; D is perhaps TRBD2 (5 bases). Per the germline V gene, CDR1 is GTSNPN and CDR2 is SVGIG (reference sequence). This CDR3 spans 15 amino acids. V was trimmed by 1 base and J by 6 bases, leaving 15 bases between them. CDR3 in DNA: TGTGCCTGGAGTGCCGGTTGGTCGGAGGCCGGGGAGCTGTTTTTT. It yields the protein CAWSAGWSEAGELFF. The full variable domain, with the rest looked up from reference TRBV30 and TRBJ2-2, is SQTIHQWPATLVQPVGSPLSLECTVEGTSNPNLYWYRQAAGRGLQLLFYSVGIGQISSEVPQNLSASRPQDRQFILSSKKLLLSDSGFYLCAWSAGWSEAGELFFGEGSRLTVL.